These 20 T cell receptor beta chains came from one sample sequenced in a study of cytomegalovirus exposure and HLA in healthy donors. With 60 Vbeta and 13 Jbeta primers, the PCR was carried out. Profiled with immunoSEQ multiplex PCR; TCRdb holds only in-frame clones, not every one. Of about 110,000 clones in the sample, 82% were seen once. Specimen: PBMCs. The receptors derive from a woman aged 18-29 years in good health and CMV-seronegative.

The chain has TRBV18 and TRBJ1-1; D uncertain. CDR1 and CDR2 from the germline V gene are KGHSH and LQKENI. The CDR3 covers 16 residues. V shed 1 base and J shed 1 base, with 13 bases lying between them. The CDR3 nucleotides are TGTGCCAGCTCACCACGGGTGAAGACGGGGAACACTGAAGCTTTCTTT. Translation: CASSPRVKTGNTEAFF.

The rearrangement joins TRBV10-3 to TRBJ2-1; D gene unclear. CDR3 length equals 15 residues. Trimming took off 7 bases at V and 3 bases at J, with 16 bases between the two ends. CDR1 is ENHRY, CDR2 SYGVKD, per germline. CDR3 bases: TGTGCCATCAAGTTATCCTATTCCAACTACAATGAGCAGTTCTTC. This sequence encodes CAIKLSYSNYNEQFF.

CDR3 coding DNA: TGTGCCAGCAGCTCGAGCGGGAGTCGGAAGAATGAGCAGTTCTTC. Protein: CASSSSGSRKNEQFF. The chain uses TRBV5-4 and TRBJ2-1; 8 bases agree with TRBD2. Per the germline V gene, CDR1 is SGHNT and CDR2 is YYREEE (reference sequence). This CDR3 spans 15 amino acids. After removal of 3 bases from V and 7 bases from J, the junction contained 9 bases not matched to a gene.

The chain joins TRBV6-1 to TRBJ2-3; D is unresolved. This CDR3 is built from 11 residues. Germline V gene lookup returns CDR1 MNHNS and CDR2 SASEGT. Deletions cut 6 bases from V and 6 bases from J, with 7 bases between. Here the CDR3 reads CASREVDTQYF. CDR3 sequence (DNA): TGTGCCAGCAGAGAGGTGGATACGCAGTATTTT.

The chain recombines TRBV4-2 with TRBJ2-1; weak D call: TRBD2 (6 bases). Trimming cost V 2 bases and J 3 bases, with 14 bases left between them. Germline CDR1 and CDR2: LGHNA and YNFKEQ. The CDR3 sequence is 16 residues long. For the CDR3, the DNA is TGTGCCAGCAGCCAATCACGGGAGAGCCTCTACAATGAGCAGTTCTTC. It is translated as CASSQSRESLYNEQFF.

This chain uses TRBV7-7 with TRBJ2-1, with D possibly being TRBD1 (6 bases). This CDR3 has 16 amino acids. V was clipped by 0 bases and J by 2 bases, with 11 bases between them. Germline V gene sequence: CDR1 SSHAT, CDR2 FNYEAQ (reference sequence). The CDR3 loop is CASSLAGAPPYNEQFF. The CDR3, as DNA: TGTGCCAGCAGCTTAGCGGGGGCTCCTCCCTACAATGAGCAGTTCTTC.

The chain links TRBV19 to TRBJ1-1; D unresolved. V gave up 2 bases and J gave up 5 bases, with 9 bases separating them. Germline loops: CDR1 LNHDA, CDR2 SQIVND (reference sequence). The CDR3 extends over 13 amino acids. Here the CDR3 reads CASSINWETEAFF. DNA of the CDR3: TGTGCCAGTAGTATAAATTGGGAGACTGAAGCTTTCTTT.

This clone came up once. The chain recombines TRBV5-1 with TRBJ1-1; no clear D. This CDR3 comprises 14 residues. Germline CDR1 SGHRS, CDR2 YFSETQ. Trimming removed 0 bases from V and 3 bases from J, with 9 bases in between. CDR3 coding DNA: TGCGCCAGCAGCTTGGCGAACAGCTACACTGAAGCTTTCTTT. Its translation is CASSLANSYTEAFF. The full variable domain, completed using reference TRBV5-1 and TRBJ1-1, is KAGVTQTPRYLIKTRGQQVTLSCSPISGHRSVSWYQQTPGQGLQFLFEYFSETQRNKGNFPGRFSGRQFSNSRSEMNVSTLELGDSALYLCASSLANSYTEAFFGQGTRLTVV.

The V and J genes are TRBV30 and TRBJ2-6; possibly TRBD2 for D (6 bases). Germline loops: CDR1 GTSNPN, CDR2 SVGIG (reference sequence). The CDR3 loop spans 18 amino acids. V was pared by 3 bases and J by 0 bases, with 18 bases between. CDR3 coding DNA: TGTGCCTGGAGGGCTGGTCCGGGACTGCACTCTGGGGCCAACGTCCTGACTTTC. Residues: CAWRAGPGLHSGANVLTF.

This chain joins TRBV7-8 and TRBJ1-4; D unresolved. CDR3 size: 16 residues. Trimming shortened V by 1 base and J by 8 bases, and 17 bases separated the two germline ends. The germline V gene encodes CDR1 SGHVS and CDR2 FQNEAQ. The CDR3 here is CASSLESGVVREKLFF. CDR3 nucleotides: TGTGCCAGCAGCTTAGAGTCCGGGGTCGTCCGGGAAAAACTGTTTTTT.

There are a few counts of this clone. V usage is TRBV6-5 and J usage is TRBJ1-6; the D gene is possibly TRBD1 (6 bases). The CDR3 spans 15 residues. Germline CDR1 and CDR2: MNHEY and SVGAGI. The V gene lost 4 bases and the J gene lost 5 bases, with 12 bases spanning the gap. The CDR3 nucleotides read TGTGCCAGCAGTTTGTACAGGGAAAATAATTCACCCCTCCACTTT. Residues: CASSLYRENNSPLHF.

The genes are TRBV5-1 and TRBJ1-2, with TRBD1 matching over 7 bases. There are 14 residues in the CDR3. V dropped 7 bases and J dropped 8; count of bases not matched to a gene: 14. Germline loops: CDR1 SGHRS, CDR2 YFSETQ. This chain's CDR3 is CASGGEDRVLGYTF. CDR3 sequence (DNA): TGCGCCAGCGGGGGAGAAGACAGGGTCCTAGGCTACACCTTC.

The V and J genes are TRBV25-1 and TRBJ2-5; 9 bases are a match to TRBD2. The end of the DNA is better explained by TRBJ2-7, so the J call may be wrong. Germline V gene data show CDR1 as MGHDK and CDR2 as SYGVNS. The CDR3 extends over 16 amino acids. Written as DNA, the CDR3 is TGTGCCAGCAGTGAATATGTGGCTAGCGGGATCCACGAGCAGTACTTC. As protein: CASSEYVASGIHEQYF.

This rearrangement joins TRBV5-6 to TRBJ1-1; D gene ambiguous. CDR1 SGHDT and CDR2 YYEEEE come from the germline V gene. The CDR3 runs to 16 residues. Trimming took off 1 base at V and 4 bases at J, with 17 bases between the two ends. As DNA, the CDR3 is TGTGCCAGCAGCTTGTCTAACCGAGTCGAGGGCACTGAAGCTTTCTTT. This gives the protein CASSLSNRVEGTEAFF.

The CDR3 nucleotides read TGTGCCAGCAGCATAGGACAGGGGTCGTCTTTCTTT. As protein: CASSIGQGSSFF. This chain joins TRBV7-9 and TRBJ1-1, with 9 bases matching TRBD1. The CDR3 loop spans 12 amino acids. V lost 5 bases, J lost 12 bases, and 7 bases stayed unmatched. From germline, CDR1 is SEHNR and CDR2 FQNEAQ (reference sequence).

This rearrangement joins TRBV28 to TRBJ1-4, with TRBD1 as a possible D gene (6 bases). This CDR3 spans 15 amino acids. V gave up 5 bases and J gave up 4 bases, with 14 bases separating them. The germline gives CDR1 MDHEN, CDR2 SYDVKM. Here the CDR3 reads CASSLIVDSNEKLFF. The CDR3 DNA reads TGTGCCAGCAGTCTCATAGTGGACAGTAATGAAAAACTGTTTTTT.

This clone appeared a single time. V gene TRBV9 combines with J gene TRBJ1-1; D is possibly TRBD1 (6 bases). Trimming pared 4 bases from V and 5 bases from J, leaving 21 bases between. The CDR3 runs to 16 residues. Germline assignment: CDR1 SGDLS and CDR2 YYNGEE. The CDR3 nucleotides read TGTGCCAGCAGCTCTCCTTCTGGGGGGGCGTGGACTGAAGCTTTCTTT. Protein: CASSSPSGGAWTEAFF. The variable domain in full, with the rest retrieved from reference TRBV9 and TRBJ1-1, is DSGVTQTPKHLITATGQRVTLRCSPRSGDLSVYWYQQSLDQGLQFLIQYYNGEERAKGNILERFSAQQFPDLHSELNLSSLELGDSALYFCASSSPSGGAWTEAFFGQGTRLTVV.

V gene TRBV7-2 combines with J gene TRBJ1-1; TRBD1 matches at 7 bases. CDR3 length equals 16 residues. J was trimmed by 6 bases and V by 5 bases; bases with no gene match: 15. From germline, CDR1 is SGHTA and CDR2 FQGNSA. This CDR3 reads CASSTPTGSVIPEAFF. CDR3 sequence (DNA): TGTGCCAGCAGCACTCCGACAGGGTCGGTAATCCCTGAAGCTTTCTTT.

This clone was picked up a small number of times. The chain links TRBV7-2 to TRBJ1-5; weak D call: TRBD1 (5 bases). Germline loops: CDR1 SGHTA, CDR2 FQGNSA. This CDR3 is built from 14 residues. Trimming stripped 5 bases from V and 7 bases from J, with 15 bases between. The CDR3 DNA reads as TGTGCCAGCAGCCTGGACACCCGGGCCCAGCCCCAGCATTTT. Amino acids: CASSLDTRAQPQHF.

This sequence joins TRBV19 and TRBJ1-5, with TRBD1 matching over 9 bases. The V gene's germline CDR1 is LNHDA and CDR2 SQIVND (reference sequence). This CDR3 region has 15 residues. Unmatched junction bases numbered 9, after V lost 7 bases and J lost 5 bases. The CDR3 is CASTNPTGGDQPQHF. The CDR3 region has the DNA TGTGCCAGTACGAATCCGACAGGGGGAGATCAGCCCCAGCATTTT.